The clone carrying this T cell receptor beta chain was recorded only once. Clones were read by immunoSEQ multiplex PCR, and TCRdb kept only the in-frame ones, dropping some. Among 150,000 to 200,000 clones listed, more than 70% were seen once. The entry originates in a study of blood T cell repertoires in COVID-19. Across the study: T cells, B-cell-depleted T cells, or PBMCs provided the cDNA or gDNA that served as material.

The CDR3 loop spans 17 amino acids. With 0 bases removed from V and 4 bases from J, the gap between germline ends came to 16 bases. Germline V lookup: CDR1 MGHRA, CDR2 YSYEKL. V gene TRBV4-1 combines with J gene TRBJ2-1, with TRBD1 as a possible D gene (5 bases). Sequencing was carried out using peripheral blood. This clonotype was obtained from a man in his sixties with acute or convalescent COVID-19. This chain's CDR3 is CASSQDSATVRYNEQFF. CDR3 DNA: TGCGCCAGCAGCCAAGATTCGGCGACAGTAAGATACAATGAGCAGTTCTTC.